This T cell receptor beta chain comes out of a study of T cells of healthy individuals. There are 16 residues in the CDR3. V lost 4 bases and J lost 11; bases outside the gene matches: 17. Germline assignment: CDR1 PRHDT and CDR2 FYEKMQ (reference sequence). This clonotype was counted many times. TCRdb itself ran the 5' RACE reads through MiXCR, one entry per CDR3 protein. Of some 39,000 distinct CDR3 sequences in the sample, about 4.2% were seen once. The chain has TRBV13 and TRBJ1-5; 7 bases are shared with TRBD1. The clonotype comes from a human donor in good health. Here the CDR3 DNA reads TGTGCCAGCAGCTCCACCGGGACAGACCCTTTGAGAGCCCAGCATTTT. It codes for CASSSTGTDPLRAQHF.